The sequence of this TCR beta chain was determined in a study of human T cells and chemical hapten exposure (TCRdb year 2021). Background on the whole study: For sensitization, 2% DPC in acetone was applied to a roughly 2 cm by roughly 2 cm area of upper inner arm skin. The libraries were sequenced as a pool, and the TCR yield per sample differed mostly because of small variations in library volumes within the pool. Patient blood was sampled pre-sensitization (week 0) and at 2, 6 and about 24 weeks after DPC sensitization. Most of the patients in the cohort were female, and the cohort covered alopecia areata with under or over 50% scalp involvement, alopecia totalis and alopecia universalis. Throughout the study period of around 25 weeks, patients also received therapeutic DPC doses to the scalp every week. Patch tests used Finn chambers with 0.01% DPC on the upper back, scored after 6 days by International Contact Dermatitis Research Group standards. Around 29 alopecia patients provided blood for TCR sequencing at one to four time points (pre-sensitization, 2, 6 and 24 weeks). In alopecia patients, the study followed how the peripheral blood TCR repertoire changed in vivo over primary and secondary sensitization to diphenylcyclopropenone (DPC), a hapten. The paper as a whole reports these results and caveats: Repeated subsampling changed both the strength of the expansion versus patch-test correlation and the threshold at which the correlation became significant. Compared with pre-sensitization or healthy control sets, expanded TCRs formed significantly more large CDR3 similarity clusters, which is consistent with antigen-driven responses. Alopecia, a presumed autoimmune disease, was present in all patients, so the immune response of the patients might differ from that of healthy individuals. DPC sensitization did not change the number of TCRs with a frequency above 1 in 1000, and there was no evidence of changes in global repertoire structure. Patch test score correlated positively with the number of PT1 expanded TCRs, reaching significance at thresholds 8, 16 and 32 but not at 4.

Libraries were built with RACE. The reads were generated on a NextSeq 500. Library preparation attached unique molecular identifiers to individual cDNA molecules for quantitative, reproducible TCR counting. Both TCR alpha and TCR beta chains were sequenced from each blood RNA sample. As for how the authors treated the data: A median of about 100,000 TCRs per sample was observed, with a range of roughly 23,224 to 750,000. V, J and CDR3 annotation of the TCR reads was performed with the Decombinator software suite. Every sample was subsampled to the same number of TCRs (28,000) for the PS versus PT1 abundance plots. Expanded TCRs were defined as absent before sensitization and observed at least eight times at the 2-week time point. Through fastp at Q25 and MiXCR, TCRdb rebuilt clones from the public reads, retaining in-frame beta chains. Each CDR3 protein appears once, grouped with its most common genes and DNA. What appears here as the V and J calls and clone size reflects TCRdb's work, not the paper's. Here the sample has about 57,000 distinct CDR3 sequences; about 9.6% occur a single time. Less than 15% of the sample lies in the top ten.

The germline V gene encodes CDR1 SGHTA and CDR2 FQGNSA. V lost 5 bases and J lost 8 bases, and the count of bases not matched to a germline gene is 6. The CDR3 goes from the cysteine to the phenylalanine over 14 residues. Solely the CDR3 DNA is kept, with 42 bases framed from the first base. In the case of this clonotype: The antigen this receptor binds is unknown. A much larger clone differs from this one at a single base, so this may be a read error.

This specimen's time point label, per the study, means: patch test 1, 2 weeks after DPC sensitization. Reading the label with the study, this specimen's treatment or condition is: therapeutic diphenylcyclopropenone sensitization with weekly scalp DPC. Blood at each patch-test visit was drawn before the patch test was applied. Patients were eligible if aged 18 to 70, diagnosed with alopecia and judged suitable for DPC therapy, and pregnant patients were excluded. Total RNA was extracted from unfractionated whole blood collected in Tempus Blood RNA tubes. The chain uses TRBV7-2 and TRBJ1-4; 9 middle bases align to TRBD1. This TCR derives from a woman aged 40 to 50 with alopecia areata. Some clones in this sample may be carry-over from other donors' samples. Sequencing used whole blood, obtained in connection with sensitization to the hapten diphenylcyclopropenone (DPC). The CDR3 loop reads CASSIDRGREKLFF. The bases read TGTGCCAGCAGCATTGACAGGGGGAGAGAAAAACTGTTTTTT.